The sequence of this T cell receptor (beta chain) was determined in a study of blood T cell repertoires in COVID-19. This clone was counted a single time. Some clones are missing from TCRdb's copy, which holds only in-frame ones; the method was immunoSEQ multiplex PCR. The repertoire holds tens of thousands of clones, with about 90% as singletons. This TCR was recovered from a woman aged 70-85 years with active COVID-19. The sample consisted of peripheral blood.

CDR3 DNA sequence: TGTGCCAGCAGCTTGAGGGGTTCCGATACGCAGTATTTT. Protein: CASSLRGSDTQYF. This chain connects TRBV5-4 to TRBJ2-3, with a weak D call TRBD1 (5 bases). With 1 base removed from V and 6 bases from J, the gap between germline ends came to 9 bases. Germline assignment: CDR1 SGHNT and CDR2 YYREEE (reference sequence). The length of the CDR3 is 13 residues.